The 27 T cell receptor beta chains presented below share a single source sample, sequenced in a study of T cells in Graves' hyperthyroidism and ophthalmopathy. RNA transcripts yielded amplified TCR beta CDR3 regions. Using the HTBI primer set, a first-round RT-PCR was run on the TCR CDR3. TCRdb reprocessed the multiplex PCR reads via MiXCR and lists one record per CDR3 protein. Among 500,000 or so distinct CDR3 sequences listed, about a sixth were seen once. The sequenced sample was blood. These receptors were obtained from a young woman with Graves' ophthalmopathy.

About this clonotype: Just one base apart from a much larger clone, this may be a read error. V gene TRBV7-8 combines with J gene TRBJ2-1; a possible D gene is TRBD2 (6 bases). Germline V gene data show CDR1 as SGHVS and CDR2 as FQNEAQ. The length of the CDR3 is 16 residues. The CDR3 here is CASSILWGDVYNEQLF. As DNA, the CDR3 is TGTGCCAGCAGCATCCTATGGGGGGATGTTTACAATGAGCAGCTCTTC.

This clonotype has a count of ten or more. This chain links TRBV7-9 with TRBJ1-1; tentatively, D is TRBD1 (5 bases). The germline V gene encodes CDR1 SEHNR and CDR2 FQNEAQ (reference sequence). The V end was cut by 3 bases, the J end by 1 base, with 15 bases between. This CDR3 contains 16 residues. The CDR3 protein is CASSFSTLTENTEAFF. CDR3 DNA: TGTGCCAGCAGCTTCTCCACCTTGACAGAGAACACTGAAGCTTTCTTT.

The chain recombines TRBV27 with TRBJ1-2; no clear D. The germline V gene has CDR1 MNHEY and CDR2 SMNVEV (reference sequence). Deletions cut 2 bases from V and 4 bases from J, with 8 bases between. The CDR3 runs 13 residues. The CDR3, as DNA: TGTGCCAGCAGTTTAGGGCGGTTCTATGGCTACACCTTC. This codes for CASSLGRFYGYTF.

This chain connects TRBV19 to TRBJ2-5, with D possibly matching TRBD2 (7 bases). The CDR3 spans 12 residues. CDR1 is LNHDA, CDR2 SQIVND, per germline (reference sequence). CDR3: CATRGARETQYF. In DNA form, the CDR3 reads TGTGCGACACGGGGGGCCCGGGAGACCCAGTACTTC.

The chain uses TRBV19 and TRBJ2-2; the match to TRBD2 covers 11 bases. The germline V gene has CDR1 LNHDA and CDR2 SQIVND (reference sequence). V was pared by 5 bases and J by 3 bases, with 5 bases of the junction left unmatched. CDR3 length: 16 residues. CDR3 nucleotides: TGTGCCAGTAGTGGACCGGGACTAGCGGACACCGGGGAGCTGTTTTTT. Its protein is CASSGPGLADTGELFF.

This clonotype has a handful of counts. V is TRBV4-1 and J is TRBJ2-6, with TRBD1 identical over 7 bases. This CDR3 is built from 18 residues. Germline trimming cut 1 base from V and 1 base from J; bases unmatched to any gene: 7. The germline V gene encodes CDR1 MGHRA and CDR2 YSYEKL. The CDR3 bases are TGCGCCAGCAGCCAAGGTGTCAGGGGGATGTCTGGGGCCAACGTCCTGACTTTC. It specifies CASSQGVRGMSGANVLTF.

The CDR3 sequence: CASTLGRGSELFF. The DNA for the CDR3 is TGTGCCAGCACCCTTGGACGGGGAAGTGAGCTGTTTTTT. V is TRBV3-1 and J is TRBJ2-2, with D possibly TRBD2 on 5 matching bases. Germline CDR1 and CDR2: LGHDT and YNNKEL (reference sequence). There are 13 residues in the CDR3. V was cut by 7 bases and J by 11 bases, with 17 bases left in between.

The V gene is TRBV12-3 or TRBV12-4, the J gene TRBJ1-5; possible D gene TRBD1, 6 bases. This CDR3 comprises 12 residues. The ends were cut back, 7 bases at V and 8 bases at J, with 12 bases in the middle. The CDR3 loop reads CASKGERKPQHF. The DNA of the CDR3 is TGTGCCAGCAAGGGGGAGAGGAAGCCCCAGCATTTT.

The chain recombines TRBV6-2 or TRBV6-3 with TRBJ2-1; D perhaps matches TRBD1 (6 bases). With 8 bases removed from V and 4 bases from J, the gap between germline ends came to 15 bases. Germline V gives CDR1 MNHEY, CDR2 SVGEGT. The CDR3 runs to 14 residues. The chain's CDR3 is CASGLGGAYNEQFF. Here the CDR3 DNA reads TGTGCCAGCGGCCTAGGGGGAGCGTACAATGAGCAGTTCTTC.

This clonotype was counted only a few times. CDR3 DNA sequence: TGTGCCAGTAGTGGAGGGGGCTATGGCTACACCTTC. This encodes CASSGGGYGYTF. The genes are TRBV19 and TRBJ1-2; D might be TRBD1 (6 bases). In germline, CDR1 is LNHDA, CDR2 SQIVND (reference sequence). Trimming pared 5 bases from V and 4 bases from J, leaving 8 bases between. The CDR3 consists of 12 residues. Full variable domain (rest looked up from reference TRBV19 and TRBJ1-2): DGGITQSPKYLFRKEGQNVTLSCEQNLNHDAMYWYRQDPGQGLRLIYYSQIVNDFQKGDIAEGYSVSREKKESFPLTVTSAQKNPTAFYLCASSGGGYGYTFGSGTRLTVV.

This clonotype was picked up many times. This chain uses TRBV12-3 or TRBV12-4 with TRBJ2-7; the D gene could be TRBD1 or TRBD2 (6 bases each). The CDR3 runs to 15 residues. Between the trimmed V and J ends, which lost 6 bases and 6 bases, there was a span of 21 bases. CDR3 nucleotide sequence: TGTGCCAGCAGCGGGAGACAGGTCACCCCTTTCGAGCAGTACTTC. Translating it yields CASSGRQVTPFEQYF.

This chain connects TRBV9 to TRBJ1-2; D uncertain. Germline CDR1 reads SGDLS; CDR2 reads YYNGEE. V was shortened by 0 bases and J by 4 bases, with 13 bases between the two germline ends. The CDR3 is 15 amino acids. DNA of the CDR3: TGTGCCAGCAGCGTAGTGGGCAGCCCTACCTATGGCTACACCTTC. It yields the protein CASSVVGSPTYGYTF.

This clonotype was counted many times. The V and J genes are TRBV27 and TRBJ1-3; possibly TRBD1 for D (6 bases). Germline V gives CDR1 MNHEY, CDR2 SMNVEV (reference sequence). This CDR3 comprises 20 residues. The V and J ends lost 1 base and 1 base respectively, with 23 bases between them. The CDR3 region is CASSLYGTRGWGRSGNTIYF. CDR3 sequence (DNA): TGTGCCAGCAGTTTATACGGGACACGGGGGTGGGGTAGGTCTGGAAACACCATATATTTT.

This chain links TRBV7-8 with TRBJ2-7, with TRBD1 matching over 8 bases. The CDR3 is made up of 15 amino acids. Losses at the gene ends were 5 bases for V and 2 bases for J; bases not matched to a gene: 8. The V gene's germline CDR1 is SGHVS and CDR2 FQNEAQ. CDR3 sequence reads: CASSASRDRTYEQYF. As DNA, the CDR3 is TGTGCCAGCAGCGCCAGCCGGGACAGGACCTACGAGCAGTACTTC.

Concerning this clonotype itself: The junction and the germline gene differ at one end; a read error may be behind it. The chain joins TRBV7-3 to TRBJ2-3; 8 nucleotides match TRBD1. The V gene's germline CDR1 is SGHTA and CDR2 FQGTGA. There are 13 residues in the CDR3. CDR3 loop: CASSGQGLDTHYF. CDR3 DNA: TGTGCCAGCAGCGGACAGGGATTAGATACGCATTATTTT. Looking up the rest from reference TRBV7-3 and TRBJ2-3 gives the full variable domain: GAGVSQTPSNKVTEKGKYVELRCDPISGHTALYWYRQSLGQGPEFLIYFQGTGAADDSGLPNDRFFAVRPEGSVSTLKIQRTERGDSAVYLCASSGQGLDTHYFGPGTRLTVL.

There are a few counts of this clonotype. The chain joins TRBV20-1 to TRBJ1-3; D gene unclear. The ends were cut back, 3 bases at V and 4 bases at J, with 13 bases in the middle. The germline V gene has CDR1 DFQATT and CDR2 SNEGSKA (reference sequence). CDR3 size: 14 residues. CDR3 coding DNA: TGCAGTGCTAGCCGGGATGTTGCCGGAAACACCATATATTTT. Translated, it gives CSASRDVAGNTIYF.

This clonotype was recorded a few times. The chain joins TRBV28 to TRBJ2-6, with D perhaps TRBD1 (5 bases). Germline assignment: CDR1 MDHEN and CDR2 SYDVKM. Trimming stripped 4 bases from V and 4 bases from J, with 11 bases between. There are 15 residues in the CDR3. CDR3 sequence: CASSSSGQGANVLTF. The CDR3 DNA reads as TGTGCCAGCAGTTCCTCAGGGCAAGGGGCCAACGTCCTGACTTTC.

The sample holds a few counts of this clonotype. The V call is TRBV9, the J call TRBJ2-1; 12 bases agree with TRBD2. From germline, CDR1 is SGDLS and CDR2 YYNGEE. Losses at the gene ends were 2 bases for V and 10 bases for J; bases not matched to a gene: 10. The CDR3 is 16 residues long. CDR3 coding DNA: TGTGCCAGCAGCGTTGGACTAGCGGGAAGGTCGCGCGAGCAGTTCTTC. Translated: CASSVGLAGRSREQFF.

This clonotype appeared many times. V and J are TRBV6-1 and TRBJ1-2, with 9 nucleotides matching TRBD1. J lost 4 bases, V lost 5 bases, and 8 bases had no gene match. Germline V CDR1 and CDR2: MNHNS, SASEGT. The CDR3 runs to 15 residues. The CDR3 sequence is CASSPKRGQGYGYTF. The CDR3 nucleotides are TGTGCCAGCAGTCCGAAGAGGGGACAGGGCTATGGCTACACCTTC.

This clonotype was observed a few times. The CDR3 loop is CASSLGGRRGLAGGILTDTQYF. CDR3 nucleotides: TGTGCCAGCAGTTTAGGTGGCAGGAGGGGACTAGCGGGGGGGATCCTCACAGATACGCAGTATTTT. The chain is built from TRBV12-3 or TRBV12-4 and TRBJ2-3, with 16 bases identical to TRBD2. This CDR3 comprises 22 residues. V shed 1 base and J 2 bases; nucleotides not matched to a gene: 15.

This clonotype was seen more than once but under ten times. The V gene is TRBV12-3 or TRBV12-4, the J gene TRBJ2-7, with 7 positions matching TRBD1. This CDR3 has 15 residues. Trimming took 5 bases from V and 2 from J; bases not matched to a gene: 9. CDR3 sequence: CASSPGDRSTYEQYF. CDR3 coding DNA: TGTGCCAGCAGTCCCGGGGACAGATCTACCTACGAGCAGTACTTC.

This clonotype was detected a few times. The chain joins TRBV4-1 to TRBJ2-1; the D is unclear. Trimming shortened V by 2 bases and J by 7 bases, and 12 bases separated the two germline ends. There are 14 residues in the CDR3. CDR1 MGHRA and CDR2 YSYEKL come from the germline V gene. CDR3 protein: CASSQSPQTNEQFF. CDR3 DNA sequence: TGCGCCAGCAGCCAATCTCCCCAGACAAATGAGCAGTTCTTC.

The chain uses TRBV6-1 and TRBJ2-1, with TRBD1 as a possible D gene (5 bases). The CDR3 sequence is 15 residues long. Germline CDR1 MNHNS, CDR2 SASEGT. V was clipped by 5 bases and J by 1 base, with 12 bases between them. The CDR3 is CASSMTVLSYNEQFF. CDR3 sequence (DNA): TGTGCCAGCAGTATGACAGTACTTTCCTACAATGAGCAGTTCTTC.

This clonotype was observed a few times. The genes are TRBV20-1 and TRBJ1-4; D is uncertain. V was cut by 3 bases and J by 8 bases, with 13 bases left in between. The CDR3 totals 13 residues. Germline CDR1 and CDR2: DFQATT and SNEGSKA (reference sequence). The CDR3 reads CSASGPVEEKLFF. CDR3 in DNA: TGCAGTGCTAGCGGGCCGGTGGAAGAAAAACTGTTTTTT.

This clonotype has ten or more counts. This rearrangement joins TRBV13 to TRBJ2-7; a weak D match, TRBD2 (6 bases). V shed 5 bases and J shed 3 bases, with 14 bases lying between them. This CDR3 region has 14 residues. CDR1 is PRHDT and CDR2 is FYEKMQ in the germline V gene (reference sequence). The CDR3 loop is CASSPTTRSYEQYF. The DNA of the CDR3 is TGTGCCAGCAGCCCTACGACTAGAAGCTACGAGCAGTACTTC.

Turning to this clonotype: The germline gene is not matched at one end of the junction; a read error may be the cause. The chain joins TRBV4-1 to TRBJ2-2; D possibly corresponds to TRBD2 (6 bases). From germline, CDR1 is MGHRA and CDR2 YSYEKL. CDR3 size: 15 residues. CDR3 residues: CASSQDLRGTGELSF. The DNA of the CDR3 is TGCGCCAGCAGCCAAGATTTGCGAGGGACTGGGGAGCTGTCTTTT.

The J gene is TRBJ2-7, the V gene TRBV28; 7 bases agree with TRBD1. Losses at the gene ends were 6 bases for V and 7 bases for J; bases not matched to a gene: 12. The CDR3 sequence is 14 residues long. Germline V gives CDR1 MDHEN, CDR2 SYDVKM. This chain's CDR3 is CASRTRTARGEQYF. The DNA of the CDR3 is TGTGCCAGCAGAACTAGGACAGCCAGGGGGGAGCAGTACTTC.